These 8 T cell receptor beta chains came from one sample sequenced in a study of blood T cell repertoires in COVID-19. The data were produced by immunoSEQ multiplex PCR, yet TCRdb's version contains in-frame clones alone and is incomplete. The sample records 210,000 or so clones, about 90% being singletons. The specimen was peripheral blood. Receptor source: a man aged 25 to 40 with acute or convalescent COVID-19.

On this clone itself: The sample holds other DNA sequences that translate to the same CDR3. The chain joins TRBV12-3 or TRBV12-4 to TRBJ1-1; D is uncertain. This CDR3 has 13 residues. V lost 5 bases, J lost 1 base, and 8 bases lay in between. The chain's CDR3 is CASSLSRNTEAFF. The DNA of the CDR3 is TGTGCCAGCAGTCTTAGTAGGAACACTGAAGCTTTCTTT.

The chain combines TRBV4-1 with TRBJ1-3, with D perhaps TRBD1 (5 bases). The CDR3 loop spans 16 amino acids. Trimming took 8 bases from V and 0 from J, leaving 17 bases between them. Germline CDR1 MGHRA, CDR2 YSYEKL. CDR3 coding DNA: TGCGCCAGCTCTCCGGTCAGGGCCAGCTCTGGAAACACCATATATTTT. Translation gives CASSPVRASSGNTIYF.

The chain carries TRBV28 and TRBJ2-5, with a weak D call TRBD1 (5 bases). Germline-derived CDR1 and CDR2 are MDHEN and SYDVKM. The CDR3 spans 14 residues. V dropped 4 bases and J dropped 1 base, with 10 bases sitting between them. The CDR3 reads CASSSTGPQETQYF. The CDR3 nucleotides read TGTGCCAGCAGTTCCACAGGACCCCAAGAGACCCAGTACTTC.

The chain is built from TRBV4-1 and TRBJ1-4, with 7 positions matching TRBD1. Trimming cost V 6 bases and J 5 bases; bases outside gene matches: 9. CDR3 length: 15 residues. Germline-derived CDR1 and CDR2 are MGHRA and YSYEKL. The CDR3 loop reads CASSQGVGGNEKLFF. DNA for the CDR3: TGCGCCAGCAGTCAGGGGGTAGGGGGCAATGAAAAACTGTTTTTT.

The rearrangement uses TRBV6-5 and TRBJ1-5; 7 nucleotides align to TRBD1. This CDR3 region has 13 residues. Trimming took 6 bases from V and 4 from J; bases not matched to a gene: 3. Germline loops: CDR1 MNHEY, CDR2 SVGAGI. In DNA form, the CDR3 reads TGTGCCAGCAGCCGGGACAGAAATCAGCCCCAGCATTTT. Its protein is CASSRDRNQPQHF.

This chain links TRBV6-5 with TRBJ2-1; maybe TRBD2 (6 bases). CDR1 MNHEY and CDR2 SVGAGI come from the germline V gene. The CDR3 is 15 amino acids. The germline V and J ends were trimmed by 4 bases and 5 bases, with 15 bases remaining between them. CDR3 coding DNA: TGTGCCAGCAGTTCACCGGGGGTAGTGGACAATGAGCAGTTCTTC. Protein: CASSSPGVVDNEQFF.

The chain carries TRBV18 and TRBJ2-6; a weak D match, TRBD1 (6 bases). CDR1 and CDR2 (germline): KGHSH, LQKENI. V was clipped by 1 base and J by 2 bases, with 24 bases between them. The CDR3 has 21 amino acids. The CDR3 region is CASSPQVRTAPESAGANVLTF. CDR3 in DNA: TGTGCCAGCTCACCACAAGTTCGGACAGCCCCCGAGTCGGCTGGGGCCAACGTCCTGACTTTC.

The chain employs TRBV18 and TRBJ2-1, with D unclear. Germline assignment: CDR1 KGHSH and CDR2 LQKENI. This CDR3 region has 15 residues. V lost 3 bases, J lost 1 base, and 10 bases lay in between. The CDR3 loop reads CASSPRAWSYNEQFF. CDR3 bases: TGTGCCAGCTCACCCCGAGCCTGGTCCTACAATGAGCAGTTCTTC.